This T cell receptor beta chain was captured by sequencing in a study of blood T cells in healthy people across ages. Study-level points and caveats: Observed TCR beta diversity showed a strong correlation with the percentage of naive T cells as measured by flow cytometry. Both naive CD4+ cell counts and diversity were greater in long-lived donors than in aged donors. Diversity figures based on one million T cells were deemed too low.

Concerning this clonotype: The antigen remains undetermined.

A J-beta primer mix and a sample-barcoded 5' primer were used in a second PCR of about 7 to 12 cycles. MiXCR, applied by TCRdb to the 5' RACE reads, yields one record per CDR3 protein. The table includes approximately 1.5 million distinct CDR3 sequences, about 35% detected once. CDR3 size: 19 residues. Germline V gene lookup returns CDR1 SEHNR and CDR2 FQNEAQ (reference sequence). The V gene end was trimmed by 4 bases and the J gene end by 8 bases; junction bases not matched to a gene: 24. The TCR comes from a woman in her thirties in good health. Sequencing was done on a sample of blood. This sequence joins TRBV7-9 and TRBJ1-2; 8 positions match TRBD1. The CDR3: CASSSIRMGDRGRLKGYTF. CDR3 coding DNA: TGTGCCAGCAGCTCTATCCGGATGGGAGACAGGGGCCGCTTGAAGGGCTACACCTTC.